This passage covers 14 T cell receptor beta chains from one sample sequenced in a study of Ad26.COV2.S vaccination and SARS-CoV-2 variants (dated by TCRdb to about 2021). Library preparation used the immunoSEQ multiplex PCR assay. TCRdb provides this immuneACCESS table in a form limited to in-frame rearrangements. Some clones are lacking; in checked studies, under half of them reflect an unresolved V gene, and why the rest are absent is not known. The sample yields about 410,000 clones; about 88% were counted once. Of the sample, approximately 3.7% is held by the ten largest clones. Taken with the paper, the label for treatment or condition translates to: some 19 received Ad26.COV2.S at low or high dose, single or two shots; about five received placebo; per-sample allocation not given. Repertoires of vaccine and placebo recipients were sequenced from samples collected on day 63 after the first injection.

Specimen: peripheral blood, collected in a trial of Ad26.COV2.S vaccine versus placebo. All receptors come from a person aged 18-65 years who received the Ad26.COV2.S COVID-19 vaccine or a placebo.

The chain is built from TRBV4-1 and TRBJ1-1, with 8 bases lining up with TRBD1. The CDR3 totals 14 residues. Germline V lookup: CDR1 MGHRA, CDR2 YSYEKL. The J segment lost 4 bases and the V segment lost 3 bases, leaving 4 bases of the junction unmatched. In nucleotides, the CDR3 is TGCGCCAGCAGCCATACAGGGGGAGGCACTGAAGCTTTCTTT. Translation: CASSHTGGGTEAFF.

This chain links TRBV7-2 with TRBJ2-3; no clear D. V lost 5 bases and J 6 bases, leaving 15 bases between the germline ends. CDR1 and CDR2 (germline): SGHTA, FQGNSA. The CDR3 runs 14 residues. The CDR3 region is CASSQDPARDTQYF. The CDR3 DNA sequence: TGTGCCAGCAGCCAAGACCCCGCGCGGGATACGCAGTATTTT.

V and J are TRBV11-2 and TRBJ2-4, with D tentatively TRBD1 or TRBD2 (6 bases each). The CDR3 is 15 residues long. Between the trimmed V and J ends, which lost 3 bases and 6 bases, there was a span of 15 bases. Per the germline V gene, CDR1 is SGHAT and CDR2 is FQNNGV. The CDR3 nucleotides read TGTGCCAGCAGCTTTCGGGGGCTAGCTCGAAACATTCAGTACTTC. As protein: CASSFRGLARNIQYF. Supplemented by reference TRBV11-2 and TRBJ2-4, the full variable domain reads EAGVAQSPRYKIIEKRQSVAFWCNPISGHATLYWYQQILGQGPKLLIQFQNNGVVDDSQLPKDRFSAERLKGVDSTLKIQPAKLEDSAVYLCASSFRGLARNIQYFGAGTRLSVL.

This clone has a handful of counts. This rearrangement joins TRBV5-4 to TRBJ1-6; 11 positions agree with TRBD1. The CDR3 spans 16 residues. V shed 1 base, J shed 10 bases, and the junction held 7 bases outside the gene matches. Per germline, CDR1 SGHNT and CDR2 YYREEE (reference sequence). The CDR3, as DNA: TGTGCCAGCAGCTTGAATACGGGACAGGGGGAATCACCCCTCCACTTT. Translation gives CASSLNTGQGESPLHF.

The chain is built from TRBV5-1 and TRBJ2-5; TRBD1 is a possible D gene (6 bases). V gave up 4 bases and J gave up 5 bases, with 21 bases separating them. Germline lookup yields CDR1 SGHRS and CDR2 YFSETQ. This CDR3 comprises 16 residues. The CDR3 is CASSPEAQGIGETQYF. DNA for the CDR3: TGCGCCAGCAGCCCCGAAGCACAGGGAATTGGGGAGACCCAGTACTTC.

The genes are TRBV27 and TRBJ1-6, with 9 bases that match TRBD1. The CDR3 runs to 15 residues. Germline V gene data show CDR1 as MNHEY and CDR2 as SMNVEV (reference sequence). Germline trimming cut 8 bases from V and 10 bases from J; bases unmatched to any gene: 12. In DNA, the CDR3 is TGTGCCAGCGAACCGACCGGGACAGGGATCTCACCCCTCCACTTT. Its protein product is CASEPTGTGISPLHF.

This clone was detected once. The V gene is TRBV4-1, the J gene TRBJ1-2; a weak D match, TRBD1 (5 bases). In germline, CDR1 is MGHRA, CDR2 YSYEKL. The ends were cut back, 0 bases at V and 2 bases at J, with 19 bases in the middle. This CDR3 has 18 amino acids. CDR3: CASSQEMRGSGVNYGYTF. In DNA, the CDR3 is TGCGCCAGCAGCCAAGAAATGAGGGGTTCGGGGGTGAACTATGGCTACACCTTC.

V usage is TRBV6-1 and J usage is TRBJ2-5, with 7 bases fitting TRBD2. With V trimmed by 3 bases and J by 5 bases, 9 bases remained unmatched. Germline values: CDR1 MNHNS, CDR2 SASEGT. CDR3 size: 15 residues. The CDR3 DNA is TGTGCCAGCAGTGAGGCTAGCGGTGGTTCGGAGACCCAGTACTTC. Translating gives CASSEASGGSETQYF.

The J gene is TRBJ1-3, the V gene TRBV5-1; unclear D gene. Germline CDR1 reads SGHRS; CDR2 reads YFSETQ. The CDR3 runs 16 residues. V lost 3 bases to trimming and J lost 0 bases, with 13 bases between them. CDR3 DNA: TGCGCCAGCAGCTCCACATACCCCGACTCTGGAAACACCATATATTTT. Translated, it gives CASSSTYPDSGNTIYF.

The CDR3 region is CASSGQGSTEAFF. CDR3 coding DNA: TGTGCCAGCAGCGGACAGGGTAGCACTGAAGCTTTCTTT. This chain uses TRBV12-3 or TRBV12-4 with TRBJ1-1; 8 nucleotides line up with TRBD1. After removal of 6 bases from V and 4 bases from J, the junction contained 4 bases not matched to a gene. This CDR3 comprises 13 residues.

The chain couples TRBV27 to TRBJ1-1; 7 bases are a match to TRBD1. This CDR3 region has 14 residues. CDR1 is MNHEY, CDR2 SMNVEV, per germline (reference sequence). V was pared by 3 bases and J by 1 base, with 2 bases of the junction left unmatched. Here the CDR3 DNA reads TGTGCCAGCAGTTTTGGACAGGAGAACACTGAAGCTTTCTTT. It translates to CASSFGQENTEAFF.

This clone has only one observation. The rearrangement joins TRBV18 to TRBJ2-7; tentative D call: TRBD2 (7 bases). CDR1 KGHSH and CDR2 LQKENI come from the germline V gene. The CDR3 sequence is 17 residues long. Trimming left V 6 bases short and J 0 bases short, with 21 bases between. The chain's CDR3 is CASSAAAGAGISYEQYF. Written as DNA, the CDR3 is TGTGCCAGCTCCGCGGCGGCGGGGGCGGGAATCTCCTACGAGCAGTACTTC.

V and J are TRBV27 and TRBJ1-4; D remains ambiguous. Trimming left V 7 bases short and J 0 bases short, with 6 bases between. The CDR3 totals 13 residues. Germline-derived CDR1 and CDR2 are MNHEY and SMNVEV (reference sequence). The CDR3 nucleotides read TGTGCCAGCACCACTGCAACTAATGAAAAACTGTTTTTT. Translation: CASTTATNEKLFF.

J is TRBJ1-1 and V is TRBV6-2 or TRBV6-3, with D perhaps TRBD1 (5 bases). Trimming removed 0 bases from V and 4 bases from J, with 12 bases in between. Germline values: CDR1 MNHEY, CDR2 SVGEGT. The CDR3 covers 15 residues. CDR3 bases: TGTGCCAGCAGTTACTCGGCCAGGGTGGGCACTGAAGCTTTCTTT. Residues: CASSYSARVGTEAFF.